This TCR beta chain was profiled in a study of radiotherapy plus CTLA-4 blockade in lung cancer. Whole-study results and caveats: Early blood T cell clone dynamics, with interferon-beta, were reported to best predict response. Blood TCR clones of tumor origin expanded after radiotherapy plus ipilimumab.

Only in-frame clones appear in the TCRdb table, and some are missing; sequencing was by immunoSEQ multiplex PCR. The sample yields 40,000 to 45,000 clones, roughly 70% seen once. Details on this clone: What it binds is not known.

Germline lookup yields CDR1 KGHSH and CDR2 LQKENI. V was pared by 6 bases and J by 2 bases, with 14 bases between. The CDR3 is 15 residues long. Focal radiation plus CTLA-4 blockade with ipilimumab was given to patients with chemo-refractory metastatic non-small-cell lung cancer. This clonotype originated in a human donor with non-small cell lung cancer who had stable disease on radiotherapy plus ipilimumab. The rearrangement joins TRBV18 to TRBJ1-5; D remains ambiguous. This sample comprised peripheral blood, obtained from a patient treated with radiotherapy plus ipilimumab. The CDR3 protein is CASSLSGDRNQPQHF. The CDR3 DNA follows: TGTGCCAGCTCTTTATCGGGTGATCGCAATCAGCCCCAGCATTTT.